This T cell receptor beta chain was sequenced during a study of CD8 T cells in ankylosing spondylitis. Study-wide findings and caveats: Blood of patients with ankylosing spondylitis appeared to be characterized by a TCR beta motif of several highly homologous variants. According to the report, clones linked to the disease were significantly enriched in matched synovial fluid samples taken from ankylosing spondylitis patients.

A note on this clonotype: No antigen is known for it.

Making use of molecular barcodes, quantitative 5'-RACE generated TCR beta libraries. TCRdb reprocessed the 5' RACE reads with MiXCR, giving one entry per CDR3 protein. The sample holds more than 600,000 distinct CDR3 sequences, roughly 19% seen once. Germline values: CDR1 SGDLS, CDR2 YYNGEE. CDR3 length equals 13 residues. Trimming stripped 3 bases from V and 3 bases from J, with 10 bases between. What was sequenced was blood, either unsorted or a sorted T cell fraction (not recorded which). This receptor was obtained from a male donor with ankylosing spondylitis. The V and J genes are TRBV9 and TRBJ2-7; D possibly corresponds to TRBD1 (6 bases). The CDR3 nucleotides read TGTGCCAGCAGCGGCCGGGACAACTACGAGCAGTACTTC. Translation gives CASSGRDNYEQYF.